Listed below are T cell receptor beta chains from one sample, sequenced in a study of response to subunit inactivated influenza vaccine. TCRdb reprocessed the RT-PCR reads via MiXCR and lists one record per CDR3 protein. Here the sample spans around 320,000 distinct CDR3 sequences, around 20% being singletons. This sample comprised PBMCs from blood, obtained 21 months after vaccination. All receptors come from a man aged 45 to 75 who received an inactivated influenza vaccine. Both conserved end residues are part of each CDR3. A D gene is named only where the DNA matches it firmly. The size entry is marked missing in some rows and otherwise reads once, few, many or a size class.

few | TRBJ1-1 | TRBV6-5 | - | TGTGCCAGCAGTTACATGGGAGGTGCTGAAGCTTTCTTT | CASSYMGGAEAFF
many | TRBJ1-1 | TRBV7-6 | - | TGTGCCAGCAGCCCCCGTGGGGGAGAGAACACTGAAGCTTTCTTT | CASSPRGGENTEAFF
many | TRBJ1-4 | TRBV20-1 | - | TGCAGTGCTAGAGATCCAGGGGAGGTTGATGAAAAACTGTTTTTT | CSARDPGEVDEKLFF
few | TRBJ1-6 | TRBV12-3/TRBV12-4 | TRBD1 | TGTGCCAGCAGCCGGACAGGCCCCTATAATTCACCCCTCCACTTT | CASSRTGPYNSPLHF
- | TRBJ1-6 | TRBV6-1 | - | TGTGCCAGCATGCGTAGCTCCTATAATTCACCCCTCCACTTT | CASMRSSYNSPLHF
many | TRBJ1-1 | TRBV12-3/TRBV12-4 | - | TGCGCCAGCAGCTTGGGCAGGAATGAAGCTTTCTTT | CASSLGRNEAFF
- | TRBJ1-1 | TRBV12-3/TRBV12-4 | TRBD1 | TGTGCCAGCAGTAGGACAGGGGGCTTTTTTGAAGCTTTCTTT | CASSRTGGFFEAFF
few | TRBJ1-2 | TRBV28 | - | TGTGCCAGCTTAGGACAGAACAACTATGGCTACACCTTC | CASLGQNNYGYTF
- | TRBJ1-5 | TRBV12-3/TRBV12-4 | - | TGTGCCAGCAGCCAGCTCGGGGGTGATCAGCCCCAGCATTTT | CASSQLGGDQPQHF
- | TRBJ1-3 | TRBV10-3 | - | TGTGCCATCAGTGAGTCGACTCTAGACTCCGTTGGAAACACCATATATTTT | CAISESTLDSVGNTIYF
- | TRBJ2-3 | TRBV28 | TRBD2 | TGTGCCAGCAGTTTATGGGGACTAGCGGGACCCACAGATACGCAGTATTTT | CASSLWGLAGPTDTQYF
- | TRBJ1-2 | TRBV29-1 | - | TGCAGCGTTGAGAGGGAGGGAGAATCTTATGGCTACACCTTC | CSVEREGESYGYTF
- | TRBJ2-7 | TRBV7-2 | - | TGTGCCAGCAGCTTATCGCACACCGACTACGAGCAGTACTTC | CASSLSHTDYEQYF
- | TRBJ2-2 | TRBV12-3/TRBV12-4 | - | TGTGCCAGTGGGGCGAGGGGGTACACCGGGGAGCTGTTTTTT | CASGARGYTGELFF
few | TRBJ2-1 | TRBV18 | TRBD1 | TGTGCCAGCTCTCAGGACAGGGTTTACAATGAGCAGTTCTTC | CASSQDRVYNEQFF
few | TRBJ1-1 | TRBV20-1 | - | TGCAGTGCTAGTTCGGCAGGTTTGAACACTGAAGCTTTCTTT | CSASSAGLNTEAFF
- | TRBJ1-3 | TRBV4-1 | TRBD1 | TGCGCCAGCAGCCTCGGGACAGGGGGTGAAAACACCATATATTTT | CASSLGTGGENTIYF
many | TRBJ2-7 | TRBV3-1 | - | TGTGCCAGCAGCCAAATAAAACACGAGCAGTACTTC | CASSQIKHEQYF
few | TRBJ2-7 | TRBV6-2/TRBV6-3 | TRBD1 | TGTGCCAGCAACCAGCATGGGACAGCCTACGAGCAGTACTTC | CASNQHGTAYEQYF
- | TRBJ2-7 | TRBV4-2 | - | TGTGCCAGCAGCCAAGGGGCTCTGGAGACATCCTCCTACGAGCAGTACTTC | CASSQGALETSSYEQYF
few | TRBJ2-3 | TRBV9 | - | TGTGCCAGCAGTCCTAGACTCTCCCGTGTCACAGATACGCAGTATTTT | CASSPRLSRVTDTQYF
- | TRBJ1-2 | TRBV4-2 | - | TGTGCCAGCAGCCAGATTTACGACAGGCGCTATGGCTACACCTTC | CASSQIYDRRYGYTF
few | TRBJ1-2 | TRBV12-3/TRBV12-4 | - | TGTGCCAGCAACAGGGATTTTGGTGGCTACACCTTC | CASNRDFGGYTF
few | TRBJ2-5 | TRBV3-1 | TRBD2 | TGTGCCAGCAGCTCGGGACTAGCACAAGAGACCCAGTACTTC | CASSSGLAQETQYF
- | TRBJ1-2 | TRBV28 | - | TGTGCCAGCAGGGCCCCTGTGGGGCCTTTCTATGGCTACACCTTC | CASRAPVGPFYGYTF
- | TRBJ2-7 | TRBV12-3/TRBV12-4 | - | TGTGCCAGCTTGTTAATATGGGGCGCCGAGCAGTACTTC | CASLLIWGAEQYF
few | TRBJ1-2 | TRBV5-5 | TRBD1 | TGTGCCAGCAGCTTGGCCGCGCAGGGACAGGGTTTGTACACCTTC | CASSLAAQGQGLYTF
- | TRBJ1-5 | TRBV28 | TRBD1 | TGTGCCAGCAGTTTGCTGACAGGGAACAATCAGCCCCAGCATTTT | CASSLLTGNNQPQHF
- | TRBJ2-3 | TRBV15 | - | TGTGCCACCAGCAGAGGGGTAGGCACAGATACGCAGTATTTT | CATSRGVGTDTQYF
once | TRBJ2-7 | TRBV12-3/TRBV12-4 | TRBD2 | TGTGCCAGCAGGAAGGCGGGCGGGGGGCCCACCTACGAACAGTACTTC | CASRKAGGGPTYEQYF
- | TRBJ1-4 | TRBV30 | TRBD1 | TGTGCCTGGGCCCGGGACAGGGGATACGAAAAACTGTTTTTT | CAWARDRGYEKLFF